This is a list of T cell receptor beta chains from one sample in a study of vaccination and CD4 T cells after COVID-19. Antigens for these TCRs are unknown. A single record per CDR3 protein comes from TCRdb applying MiXCR to the PCR reads. Of fewer than 12,000 distinct CDR3 sequences in the sample, 25% to 40% were seen once. Sequencing was carried out using CD4+ T cells from blood, cultured in vitro. The source of these receptors is a human donor who had recovered from COVID-19. Each CDR3 is given with its conserved first and last residue. The D gene is left open where the match is weak. Rows give clone size only sometimes, using once, few, many, or a class for an expanded clone.

j_gene: TRBJ2-2; d_gene: .; abundance: .; v_gene: TRBV19; CDR3nt: TGTGCCAGTAGGGCTACAGGGACGAACACCGGGGAGCTGTTTTTT; CDR3aa: CASRATGTNTGELFF
j_gene: TRBJ2-7; d_gene: .; abundance: .; v_gene: TRBV21-1; CDR3nt: TGTGCCAGCAGCCCCTCTCATAAGCAGTACTTC; CDR3aa: CASSPSHKQYF
j_gene: TRBJ2-7; d_gene: .; abundance: few; v_gene: TRBV7-8; CDR3nt: TGTGCCAGCTCTGACAGGAGCTACGAGCAGTACTTC; CDR3aa: CASSDRSYEQYF
j_gene: TRBJ2-2; d_gene: .; abundance: few; v_gene: TRBV6-1; CDR3nt: TGTGCCAGCAGACTAGTGGGTGTGGACACCGGGGAGCTGTTTTTT; CDR3aa: CASRLVGVDTGELFF
j_gene: TRBJ2-3; d_gene: TRBD2; abundance: .; v_gene: TRBV24-1; CDR3nt: TGTGCCACCAGCCTAGCGGGAGGCGATACGCAGTATTTT; CDR3aa: CATSLAGGDTQYF
j_gene: TRBJ2-1; d_gene: .; abundance: once; v_gene: TRBV7-2; CDR3nt: TGTGCCAGCACCGCGGGGCGTCCGCCTAATGAGCAGTTCTTC; CDR3aa: CASTAGRPPNEQFF
j_gene: TRBJ2-2; d_gene: .; abundance: .; v_gene: TRBV7-6; CDR3nt: TGTGCCAGCAGCTCCAGGGTAACCGGGGAGCTGTTTTTT; CDR3aa: CASSSRVTGELFF
j_gene: TRBJ2-5; d_gene: .; abundance: few; v_gene: TRBV12-3/TRBV12-4; CDR3nt: TGTGCCAGCAGTTCTGGTAGGGGGGAGACCCAGTACTTC; CDR3aa: CASSSGRGETQYF
j_gene: TRBJ2-3; d_gene: .; abundance: .; v_gene: TRBV5-1; CDR3nt: TGCGCCAGCAGCTTGGAGGGAGCCACAGATACGCAGTATTTT; CDR3aa: CASSLEGATDTQYF
j_gene: TRBJ2-6; d_gene: TRBD2; abundance: .; v_gene: TRBV5-1; CDR3nt: TGCGCCAGCAGTCCCAGGCCGGGGGGGTCTGGGGCCAACGTCCTGACTTTC; CDR3aa: CASSPRPGGSGANVLTF
j_gene: TRBJ1-1; d_gene: .; abundance: .; v_gene: TRBV18; CDR3nt: TGTGCCAGCCGAGGGCCGGAGAACACTGAAGCTTTCTTT; CDR3aa: CASRGPENTEAFF
j_gene: TRBJ1-1; d_gene: TRBD1; abundance: medium-sized; v_gene: TRBV20-1; CDR3nt: TGCAGTGCACACCGGGACAGGGGGGGAACTGAAGCTTTCTTT; CDR3aa: CSAHRDRGGTEAFF
j_gene: TRBJ2-5; d_gene: .; abundance: .; v_gene: TRBV11-3; CDR3nt: TGTGCCAGCAGCTTAGTCGCTGGTGGAGAGACCCAGTACTTC; CDR3aa: CASSLVAGGETQYF
j_gene: TRBJ2-3; d_gene: .; abundance: .; v_gene: TRBV11-3; CDR3nt: TGTGCCAGCAGCGTAGCAGATACGCAGTATTTT; CDR3aa: CASSVADTQYF
j_gene: TRBJ2-7; d_gene: TRBD1; abundance: .; v_gene: TRBV27; CDR3nt: TGTGCCAGCAGTCCCCCCATACCGACAGGGGGCTACGAGCAGTACTTC; CDR3aa: CASSPPIPTGGYEQYF
j_gene: TRBJ2-7; d_gene: TRBD2; abundance: few; v_gene: TRBV20-1; CDR3nt: TGCAGTGCTAGAGATGCCAGCGGGAGAGGGGACGAGCAGTACTTC; CDR3aa: CSARDASGRGDEQYF
j_gene: TRBJ2-7; d_gene: TRBD1; abundance: .; v_gene: TRBV7-2; CDR3nt: TGTGCCAGCCGGCTGGGACAGCCCTCCTACGAGCAGTACTTC; CDR3aa: CASRLGQPSYEQYF
j_gene: TRBJ2-7; d_gene: TRBD1; abundance: few; v_gene: TRBV7-2; CDR3nt: TGTGCCAGCAGCCCCCGTGACAGGGGCTACGAGCAGTACTTC; CDR3aa: CASSPRDRGYEQYF
j_gene: TRBJ2-7; d_gene: .; abundance: few; v_gene: TRBV20-1; CDR3nt: TGCAGTGCTACAGGGGCCCGGAGGGAGCAGTACTTC; CDR3aa: CSATGARREQYF
j_gene: TRBJ2-7; d_gene: TRBD1; abundance: few; v_gene: TRBV7-2; CDR3nt: TGTGCCAGCAGCTTAGCTGGGACAGCAATCACCTACGAGCAGTACTTC; CDR3aa: CASSLAGTAITYEQYF
j_gene: TRBJ2-1; d_gene: .; abundance: few; v_gene: TRBV20-1; CDR3nt: TGCAGTGCTAGTAGATACAATGAGCAGTTCTTC; CDR3aa: CSASRYNEQFF
j_gene: TRBJ2-7; d_gene: .; abundance: .; v_gene: TRBV7-9; CDR3nt: TGTGCCAGCAGCTCAGCAAAGCTAACAGGGAAGGTGTCCTACGAGCAGTACTTC; CDR3aa: CASSSAKLTGKVSYEQYF
j_gene: TRBJ1-1; d_gene: .; abundance: .; v_gene: TRBV7-2; CDR3nt: TGTGCCAGCAGCTTAGGAGGGAGCGCTGAAGCTTTCTTT; CDR3aa: CASSLGGSAEAFF
j_gene: TRBJ2-3; d_gene: .; abundance: .; v_gene: TRBV7-3; CDR3nt: TGTGCCAGCAGCTTAACAGGGCCAGATACGCAGTATTTT; CDR3aa: CASSLTGPDTQYF
j_gene: TRBJ2-6; d_gene: .; abundance: .; v_gene: TRBV20-1; CDR3nt: TGCAGTGCTCTAGACAGGGGAGGGTCGGGGGCCAACGTCCTGACTTTC; CDR3aa: CSALDRGGSGANVLTF
j_gene: TRBJ2-7; d_gene: TRBD2; abundance: .; v_gene: TRBV6-1; CDR3nt: TGTGCCAGCAGTCCACTAGCGGGACCTCGCGAGCAGTACTTC; CDR3aa: CASSPLAGPREQYF
j_gene: TRBJ2-4; d_gene: .; abundance: .; v_gene: TRBV7-2; CDR3nt: TGTGCCAGCAGCTTAGTTGGGGGAAGGGACATTCAGTACTTC; CDR3aa: CASSLVGGRDIQYF
j_gene: TRBJ2-7; d_gene: TRBD1; abundance: few; v_gene: TRBV5-4; CDR3nt: TGTGCCAGCAGCTCTACCACCGGGACAGGGCACGAGCAGTACTTC; CDR3aa: CASSSTTGTGHEQYF
j_gene: TRBJ1-2; d_gene: .; abundance: few; v_gene: TRBV12-3/TRBV12-4; CDR3nt: TGTGCCAGCAGTTTTAATGGGTTTGGCTACACCTTC; CDR3aa: CASSFNGFGYTF